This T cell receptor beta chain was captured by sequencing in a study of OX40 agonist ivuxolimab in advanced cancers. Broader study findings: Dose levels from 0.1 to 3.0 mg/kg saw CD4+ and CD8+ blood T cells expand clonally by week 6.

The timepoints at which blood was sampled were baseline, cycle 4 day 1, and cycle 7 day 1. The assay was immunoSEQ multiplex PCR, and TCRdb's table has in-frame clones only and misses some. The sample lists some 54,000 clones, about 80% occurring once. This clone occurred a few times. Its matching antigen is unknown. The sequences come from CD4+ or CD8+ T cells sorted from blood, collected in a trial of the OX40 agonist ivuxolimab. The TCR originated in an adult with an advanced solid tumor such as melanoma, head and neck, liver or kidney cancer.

The DNA of the CDR3 is TGTGCCAGCAGCAACGGTCCGGTGAAGCGATACGAGCAGTACTTC. This translates into CASSNGPVKRYEQYF. V usage is TRBV2 and J usage is TRBJ2-7; no clear D gene. Germline V lookup: CDR1 SNHLY, CDR2 FYNNEI. V lost 6 bases and J 4 bases, leaving 19 bases between the germline ends. The CDR3 runs 15 residues.